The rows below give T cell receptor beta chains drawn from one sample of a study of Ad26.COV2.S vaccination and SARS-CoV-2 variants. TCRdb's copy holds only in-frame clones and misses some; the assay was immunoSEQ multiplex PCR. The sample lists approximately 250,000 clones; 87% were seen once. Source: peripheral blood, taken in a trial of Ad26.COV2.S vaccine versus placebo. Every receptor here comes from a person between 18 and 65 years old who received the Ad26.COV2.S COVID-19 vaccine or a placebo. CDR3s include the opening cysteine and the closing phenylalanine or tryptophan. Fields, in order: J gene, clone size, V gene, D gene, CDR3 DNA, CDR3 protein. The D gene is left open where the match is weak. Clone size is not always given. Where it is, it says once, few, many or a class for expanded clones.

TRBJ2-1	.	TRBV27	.	TGTGCCAGCAGTTTTCGGGCGGTGGGCTACAATGAGCAGTTCTTC	CASSFRAVGYNEQFF
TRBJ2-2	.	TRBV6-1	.	TGTGCCAGCAGTGAAGAGGTCTCCGGAGGGGGGGAGCTGTTTTTT	CASSEEVSGGGELFF
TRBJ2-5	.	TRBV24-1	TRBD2	TGTGCCACCAGTAAGGGCGGGAGGGCGAGCCAGTACTTC	CATSKGGRASQYF
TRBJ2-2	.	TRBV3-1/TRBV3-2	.	TGTGCCAGCAGCCAAGAGCCCACCGGGGAGCTGTTTTTT	CASSQEPTGELFF
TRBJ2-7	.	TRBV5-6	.	TGTGCCAGCAGCTTGGCCGGAAGGGTAAACGAGCAGTACTTC	CASSLAGRVNEQYF
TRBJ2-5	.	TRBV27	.	TGTGCCAGCAGTTCCCTCCCCCCAGCGAGAGCGACTGCGTACTTC	CASSSLPPARATAYF
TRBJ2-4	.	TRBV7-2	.	TGTGCCAGCAGCTTAGGCGGGACGGCAGTTTATCAGTACTTC	CASSLGGTAVYQYF
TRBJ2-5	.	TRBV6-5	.	TGTGCCAGCAGTTACGGGCTAGAGACGGACCAAGAGACCCAGTACTTC	CASSYGLETDQETQYF
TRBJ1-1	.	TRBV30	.	TGTGCCTGGAGTGTGATGGTTAGCACTGAAGCTTTCTTT	CAWSVMVSTEAFF
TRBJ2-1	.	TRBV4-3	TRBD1	TGCGCCAGCAGCCAAGAACAGGGACAGGGATACAATGAGCAGTTCTTC	CASSQEQGQGYNEQFF
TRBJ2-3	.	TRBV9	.	TGTGCCAGCAGCCTCCGGGGCCAACACACAGATACGCAGTATTTT	CASSLRGQHTDTQYF
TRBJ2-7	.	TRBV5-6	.	TGTGCCAGCAGCCAAGGGGTCTACTACGAGCAGTACTTC	CASSQGVYYEQYF
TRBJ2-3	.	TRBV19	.	TGTGCCAGTAGAAAACAGCAAGCTAGCACAGATACGCAGTATTTT	CASRKQQASTDTQYF
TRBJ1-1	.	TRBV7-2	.	TGTGCCAGCAGCTTAGTAGGTAATGAAGCTTTCTTT	CASSLVGNEAFF
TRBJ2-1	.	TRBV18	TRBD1	TGTGCCAGCTCACCACGCGGGGACAGGGGAGAGGGCCCCTACAATGAGCAGTTCTTC	CASSPRGDRGEGPYNEQFF
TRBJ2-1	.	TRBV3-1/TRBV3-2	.	TGTGCCAGCAGCCAAGAATCTACTAAGAAGCAGTTCTTC	CASSQESTKKQFF
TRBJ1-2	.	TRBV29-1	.	TGCAGCGTTGCTGAGGGCTACACCTTC	CSVAEGYTF
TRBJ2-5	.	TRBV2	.	TGTGCCAGCAGTGAAGCGCTTTCCATCTCGGAGACCCAGTACTTC	CASSEALSISETQYF
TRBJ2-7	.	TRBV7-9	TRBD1	TGTGCCAGCAGTAACTCTCCGGGACAGGATCTCTACGAGCAGTACTTC	CASSNSPGQDLYEQYF
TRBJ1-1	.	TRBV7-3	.	TGTGCCAGCAGCTTAGCCGGCGCGAACACTGAAGCTTTCTTT	CASSLAGANTEAFF
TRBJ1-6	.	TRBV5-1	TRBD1	TGCGCCAGCAGCTGGGGACAGGTCCAGAATTCACCCCTCCACTTT	CASSWGQVQNSPLHF
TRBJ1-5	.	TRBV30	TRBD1	TGTGCCTGGAGTGTAAACAGGGGTGGTAATCAGCCCCAGCATTTT	CAWSVNRGGNQPQHF
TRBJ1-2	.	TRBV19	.	TGTGCCAGTAGTACCGGGACTTCGCCTGTTAGCTACACCTTC	CASSTGTSPVSYTF
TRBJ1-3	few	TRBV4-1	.	TGCGCCAGCAGCCAAGAGAGAGGGGCTGCTGGAAACACCATATATTTT	CASSQERGAAGNTIYF
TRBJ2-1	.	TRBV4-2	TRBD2	TGTGCCAGCAGCCCCCTTCTGCTAGCGGATTACAATGAGCAGTTCTTC	CASSPLLLADYNEQFF
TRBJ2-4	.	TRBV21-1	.	TGTGCCAGCAGCGACGGACTAGCCCGCGGGGAAAACATTCAGTACTTC	CASSDGLARGENIQYF
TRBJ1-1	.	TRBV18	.	TGTGCCAGCTCGCCCGGGACAACTGAAGCTTTCTTT	CASSPGTTEAFF
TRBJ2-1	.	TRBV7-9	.	TGTGCCAGCAGCTTAGTACTAGCCAACAATGAGCAGTTCTTC	CASSLVLANNEQFF
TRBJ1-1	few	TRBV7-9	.	TGTGCCAGCAGCTTACGGACCGTGGACGCTTTCTTT	CASSLRTVDAFF
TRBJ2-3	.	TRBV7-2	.	TGTGCCAGCAGCTCCGTCCCGACAGCCTACACAGATACGCAGTATTTT	CASSSVPTAYTDTQYF
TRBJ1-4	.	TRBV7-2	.	TGTGCCAGCAGCCGCAGCGGTCAGAACCCAAATGAAAAACTGTTTTTT	CASSRSGQNPNEKLFF
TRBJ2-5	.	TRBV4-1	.	TGCGCCAGCAGCCAAGTTCGGCAAGCGGTGCAACTCCAAGAGACCCAGTACTTC	CASSQVRQAVQLQETQYF
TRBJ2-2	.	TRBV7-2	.	TGTGCCAGCAGCTCCGGACTGAACACCGGGGAGCTGTTTTTT	CASSSGLNTGELFF
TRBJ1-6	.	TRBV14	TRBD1	TGTGCCAGCAGCCAAGTAAGGGGGCTTTCACCCCTCCACTTT	CASSQVRGLSPLHF
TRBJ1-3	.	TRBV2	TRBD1	TGTGCCAGCAGTGGGGACAGGGAAAGATTCTCTGGAAACACCATATATTTT	CASSGDRERFSGNTIYF
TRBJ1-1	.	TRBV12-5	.	TGTGCTAGTGGTTTCGGGACACCCGGTGAAGCTTTCTTT	CASGFGTPGEAFF
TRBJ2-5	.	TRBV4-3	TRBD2	TGCGCCAGCAGCCAGATCGGGGAAGCGGGGGCCATACAAGAGACCCAGTACTTC	CASSQIGEAGAIQETQYF
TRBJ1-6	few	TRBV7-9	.	TGTGCCAGCAGCTTAATGACGGATAATTCACCCCTCCACTTT	CASSLMTDNSPLHF
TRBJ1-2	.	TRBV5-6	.	TGTGCCAGCAGCTGGACCGGCGGGCGGAACTATGGCTACACCTTC	CASSWTGGRNYGYTF
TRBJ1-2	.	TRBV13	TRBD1	TGTGCCAGCAGCTCGAGCTACTCATATGCCACAGGGACAGGGGAAGAGGGCTATGGCTACACCTTC	CASSSSYSYATGTGEEGYGYTF
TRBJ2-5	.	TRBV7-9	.	TGTGCCAGCAGCTTGCTGGCCCAAGAGACCCAGTACTTC	CASSLLAQETQYF
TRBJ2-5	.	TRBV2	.	TGTGCCACCCGGGCTCAGCCTCAAGAGACCCAGTACTTC	CATRAQPQETQYF
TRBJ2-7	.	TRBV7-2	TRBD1	TGTGCCAGCAGCTTAGGTGGGACAGGGACCTACGAGCAGTACTTC	CASSLGGTGTYEQYF
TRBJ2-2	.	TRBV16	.	TGTGCCAGCTCCGGGCTCGCGAACACCGGGGAGCTGTTTTTT	CASSGLANTGELFF
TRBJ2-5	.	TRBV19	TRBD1	TGTGCCAGTAGGAAACAGGGGCCCGGCCAAGAGACCCAGTACTTC	CASRKQGPGQETQYF
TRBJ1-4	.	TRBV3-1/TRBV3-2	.	TGTGCCAGCAGCCCCTACAGGACAACTAATGAAAAACTGTTTTTT	CASSPYRTTNEKLFF
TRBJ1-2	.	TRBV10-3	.	TGTGCCATCAGTGATTTCGTCCACAGGTACTATGGCTACACCTTC	CAISDFVHRYYGYTF
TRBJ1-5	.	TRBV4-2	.	TGTGCCAGCAGCCAAGATAGCGGCGGACATCAGCCCCAGCATTTT	CASSQDSGGHQPQHF
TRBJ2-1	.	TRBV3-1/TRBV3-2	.	TGTGCCAGCAGCCAAGGAACCCGTAATGAGCAGTTCTTC	CASSQGTRNEQFF
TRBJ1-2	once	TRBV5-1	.	TGCGCCAGCAATCGGGGTCGGGACTATGGCTACACCTTC	CASNRGRDYGYTF
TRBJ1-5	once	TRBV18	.	TGTGCCAGCTCACCACTACCGGGACCTAATAGCAATCAGCCCCAGCATTTT	CASSPLPGPNSNQPQHF
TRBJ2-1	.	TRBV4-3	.	TGCGCCAGCAGCCAAGAGTTAGGGACCCGCTCCTACAATGAGCAGTTCTTC	CASSQELGTRSYNEQFF